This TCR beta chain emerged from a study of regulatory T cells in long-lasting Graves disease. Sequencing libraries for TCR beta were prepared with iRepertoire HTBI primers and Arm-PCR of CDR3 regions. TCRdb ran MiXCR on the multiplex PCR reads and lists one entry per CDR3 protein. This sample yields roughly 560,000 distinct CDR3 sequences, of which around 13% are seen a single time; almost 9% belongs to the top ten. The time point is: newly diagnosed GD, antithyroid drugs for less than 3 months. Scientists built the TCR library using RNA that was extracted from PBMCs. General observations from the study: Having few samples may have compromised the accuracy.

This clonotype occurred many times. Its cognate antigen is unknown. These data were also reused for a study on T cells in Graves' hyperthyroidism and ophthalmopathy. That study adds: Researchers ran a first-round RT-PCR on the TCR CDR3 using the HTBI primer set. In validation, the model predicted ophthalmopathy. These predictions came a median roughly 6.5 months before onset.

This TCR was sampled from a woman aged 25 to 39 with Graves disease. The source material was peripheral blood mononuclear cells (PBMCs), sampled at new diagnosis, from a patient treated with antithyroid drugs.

In DNA, the CDR3 is TGTGCCAGCAGGCGCCCAGGGGGCCCGAGGGAGACCCAGTACTTC. This codes for CASRRPGGPRETQYF. This sequence joins TRBV6-1 and TRBJ2-5; 8 positions agree with TRBD1. The CDR3 totals 15 residues. The germline gives CDR1 MNHNS, CDR2 SASEGT. The V gene end was trimmed by 6 bases and the J gene end by 5 bases; junction bases not matched to a gene: 11.